A single sample is the source of the 27 T cell receptor beta chains below, sequenced in a study of human T cells and chemical hapten exposure. TCRdb reprocessed the RACE reads via MiXCR and lists one record per CDR3 protein. Seen here are about 100,000 distinct CDR3 sequences, under 12% observed once, and the top ten hold about 2.4%. Time point: patch test 1, 2 weeks after DPC sensitization. As for treatment: therapeutic diphenylcyclopropenone sensitization with weekly scalp DPC. The sequenced sample was whole blood, obtained in connection with sensitization to the hapten diphenylcyclopropenone (DPC). The receptors here all came from a middle-aged man with alopecia areata. Some clones in this sample may be carry-over from other donors' samples.

A word on this clonotype: This is likely a read error, given that the CDR3 carries no conserved phenylalanine or tryptophan at its end. The chain recombines TRBV12-3 or TRBV12-4 with TRBJ2-1; D remains unclear. Trimming shortened V by 5 bases and J by 8 bases, and 7 bases separated the two germline ends. CDR3 length: 11 residues. The CDR3 DNA reads TGTGCCAGCAGTCTAACTGATGAGCAGTTCTCC. This translates into CASSLTDEQFS.

This clonotype appeared many times. The chain couples TRBV2 to TRBJ1-6; TRBD1 might be the D (5 bases). CDR3 length: 15 amino acids. Germline assignment: CDR1 SNHLY and CDR2 FYNNEI. Trimming cost V 2 bases and J 7 bases, with 12 bases left between them. The CDR3 loop reads CASSELGTENSPLHF. The CDR3 region has the DNA TGTGCCAGCAGTGAACTCGGGACTGAGAATTCACCCCTCCACTTT.

The chain uses TRBV5-1 and TRBJ2-7, with a tentative D call TRBD1 (5 bases). With 4 bases removed from V and 7 bases from J, the gap between germline ends came to 18 bases. The germline V gene has CDR1 SGHRS and CDR2 YFSETQ. The CDR3 spans 14 residues. The DNA for the CDR3 is TGCGCCAGCAGCCCGGATGGGGCGAGAAGTGAGCAGTACTTC. This translates into CASSPDGARSEQYF.

Many counts were recorded for this clonotype. V gene TRBV29-1 combines with J gene TRBJ1-1; D may be TRBD1 (5 bases). Germline CDR1 is SQVTM and CDR2 is ANQGSEA. V was clipped by 5 bases and J by 3 bases, with 10 bases between them. The CDR3 has 12 amino acids. The CDR3 nucleotides are TGCAGCGTTCTCGACAGCTACACTGAAGCTTTCTTT. This encodes CSVLDSYTEAFF. The full variable domain, rest sourced from reference TRBV29-1 and TRBJ1-1, is SAVISQKPSRDICQRGTSLTIQCQVDSQVTMMFWYRQQPGQSLTLIATANQGSEATYESGFVIDKFPISRPNLTFSTLTVSNMSPEDSSIYLCSVLDSYTEAFFGQGTRLTVV.

This clonotype has ten or more counts. The chain couples TRBV7-8 to TRBJ2-1; D may be TRBD1 (6 bases). The germline gives CDR1 SGHVS, CDR2 FQNEAQ. V was clipped by 2 bases and J by 10 bases, with 12 bases between them. The CDR3 loop spans 13 amino acids. CDR3 in amino acids: CASSLYRVEEQFF. The CDR3 DNA reads TGTGCCAGCAGCTTATACAGGGTCGAGGAGCAGTTCTTC. The variable domain in full, with the rest retrieved from reference TRBV7-8 and TRBJ2-1, is GAGVSQSPRYKVAKRGQDVALRCDPISGHVSLFWYQQALGQGPEFLTYFQNEAQLDKSGLPSDRFFAERPEGSVSTLKIQRTQQEDSAVYLCASSLYRVEEQFFGPGTRLTVL.

This clonotype was detected many times. This chain connects TRBV7-2 to TRBJ2-7, with a weak D call TRBD2 (5 bases). The ends were cut back, 5 bases at V and 2 bases at J, with 10 bases in the middle. The germline V gene has CDR1 SGHTA and CDR2 FQGNSA. The length of the CDR3 is 13 residues. The CDR3 sequence is CASSLRATYEQYV. In nucleotides, the CDR3 is TGTGCCAGCAGCCTGCGGGCTACCTACGAGCAGTACGTC.

The genes are TRBV20-1 and TRBJ2-3; 9 nucleotides match TRBD2. The CDR3 covers 19 residues. CDR1 is DFQATT and CDR2 is SNEGSKA in the germline V gene (reference sequence). After removal of 3 bases from V and 1 base from J, the junction contained 17 bases not matched to a gene. DNA of the CDR3: TGCAGTGCTAGGATCCCTTTCGGCGGGAGGGCCTCGGGCACAGATACGCAGTATTTT. This sequence encodes CSARIPFGGRASGTDTQYF.

This clonotype was seen only a few times. The chain carries TRBV18 and TRBJ2-1; 7 nucleotides align to TRBD1. Trimming removed 3 bases from V and 7 bases from J; junction bases left unmatched: 6. The germline CDR1 and CDR2 sequences are KGHSH and LQKENI. The CDR3 extends over 14 amino acids. The CDR3 region is CASSPDRVANEQFF. Written as DNA, the CDR3 is TGTGCCAGCTCACCCGACAGGGTAGCGAATGAGCAGTTCTTC. The full variable domain, completed using reference TRBV18 and TRBJ2-1, is NAGVMQNPRHLVRRRGQEARLRCSPMKGHSHVYWYRQLPEEGLKFMVYLQKENIIDESGMPKERFSAEFPKEGPSILRIQQVVRGDSAAYFCASSPDRVANEQFFGPGTRLTVL.

This chain uses TRBV7-9 with TRBJ2-7, with TRBD2 matching over 10 bases. The germline V gene has CDR1 SEHNR and CDR2 FQNEAQ (reference sequence). This CDR3 region has 15 residues. Losses at the gene ends were 3 bases for V and 1 base for J; bases not matched to a gene: 3. The chain's CDR3 is CASSLIAGGSYEQYF. For the CDR3, the DNA is TGTGCCAGCAGCTTGATAGCGGGAGGTTCCTACGAGCAGTACTTC.

This clonotype was recorded a few times. The CDR3 protein is CASSEIVGPSSYEQYV. The CDR3 bases are TGTGCCAGCAGTGAAATTGTTGGGCCGAGCTCCTACGAGCAGTACGTC. This chain connects TRBV2 to TRBJ2-7; D not certain. V shed 2 bases and J shed 0 bases, with 14 bases lying between them. Germline values: CDR1 SNHLY, CDR2 FYNNEI. There are 16 residues in the CDR3.

About this clonotype itself: A much larger clone differs from this one at a single base, so this may be a read error. The chain has TRBV29-1 and TRBJ1-2, with a possible D match to TRBD1 (5 bases). Germline V lookup: CDR1 SQVTM, CDR2 ANQGSEA. CDR3 length: 12 residues. The CDR3 protein is CSVRQRDYGDTF. Here the CDR3 DNA reads TGCAGCGTTAGACAGCGGGATTATGGCGACACCTTC.

This clonotype has just a few counts. The chain uses TRBV7-9 and TRBJ2-7, with 9 bases fitting TRBD2. CDR1 is SEHNR, CDR2 FQNEAQ, per germline (reference sequence). There are 17 residues in the CDR3. The J segment lost 7 bases and the V segment lost 6 bases, leaving 19 bases of the junction unmatched. In nucleotides, the CDR3 is TGTGCCAGCAGATTGACCCGCGGGGGACTAGCTGTTGATGAGCAGTACTTC. This sequence encodes CASRLTRGGLAVDEQYF.

This clonotype was seen repeatedly, ten times or more. The chain joins TRBV7-2 to TRBJ2-3, with 12 bases fitting TRBD1. The germline V gene encodes CDR1 SGHTA and CDR2 FQGNSA. Trimming cost V 5 bases and J 6 bases; bases outside gene matches: 15. The CDR3 has 18 amino acids. CDR3 residues: CASSAQPGDRGLKDTQYF. The CDR3 DNA reads as TGTGCCAGCAGCGCCCAACCAGGGGACAGGGGGCTTAAGGATACGCAGTATTTT.

This clonotype appeared a few times. V usage is TRBV5-4 and J usage is TRBJ2-7, with a weak D call TRBD2 (5 bases). Trimming took 0 bases from V and 0 from J, leaving 7 bases between them. Germline V gives CDR1 SGHNT, CDR2 YYREEE (reference sequence). The CDR3 consists of 14 residues. CDR3 in amino acids: CASSLDGNSYEQYF. In nucleotides, the CDR3 is TGTGCCAGCAGCTTGGACGGGAACTCCTACGAGCAGTACTTC.

In its sample, this clonotype was seen many times. At one boundary the junction diverges from the germline segment, which might be a read error. V gene TRBV7-9 combines with J gene TRBJ1-3; no firm D call. The CDR3 spans 13 residues. Germline-derived CDR1 and CDR2 are SEHNR and FQNEAQ (reference sequence). The CDR3: CASSLENKDSGNF. The CDR3 DNA reads TGTGCCAGCAGCTTAGAGAATAAGGATAGCGGTAATTTT.

The chain joins TRBV6-1 to TRBJ2-2, with D tentatively TRBD2 (5 bases). From germline, CDR1 is MNHNS and CDR2 SASEGT. CDR3 length equals 17 residues. The V gene lost 1 base and the J gene lost 1 base, with 13 bases spanning the gap. The DNA for the CDR3 is TGTGCCAGCAGTGAAGAATGGACTCTGAAGAACACCGGGGAGCTGTTTTTT. It translates to CASSEEWTLKNTGELFF.

This clonotype was recorded a few times. The rearrangement joins TRBV9 to TRBJ2-1; no reliable D call. The germline V gene has CDR1 SGDLS and CDR2 YYNGEE. The CDR3 contains 13 residues. Trimming took 4 bases from V and 9 from J, leaving 14 bases between them. CDR3 in DNA: TGTGCCAGCAGCCCCGCAGGTTGGGGTGAGCAGTTCTTC. Translating gives CASSPAGWGEQFF.

V gene TRBV3-1 combines with J gene TRBJ2-3; D is undetermined. The CDR3 totals 15 residues. V was clipped by 0 bases and J by 2 bases, with 9 bases between them. Germline assignment: CDR1 LGHDT and CDR2 YNNKEL (reference sequence). This CDR3 reads CASSQDMSYTDTQYF. The CDR3 DNA reads TGTGCCAGCAGCCAAGATATGTCGTACACAGATACGCAGTATTTT.

V gene TRBV7-2 combines with J gene TRBJ1-6; perhaps TRBD1 as D (6 bases). V lost 1 base and J 0 bases, leaving 13 bases between the germline ends. This CDR3 is 18 amino acids long. The germline CDR1 and CDR2 sequences are SGHTA and FQGNSA. The CDR3 DNA reads TGTGCCAGCAGCTTAGAGGGGACATTTAGCTCCTATAATTCACCCCTCCACTTT. Amino acid sequence: CASSLEGTFSSYNSPLHF.

This clonotype was counted ten times or more. The chain couples TRBV11-3 to TRBJ2-1; 16 bases fit TRBD2. This CDR3 is built from 17 residues. CDR1 is SGHNT and CDR2 is YENEEA in the germline V gene. Trimming at V came to 5 bases and at J to 3 bases, leaving 4 bases not matched to a gene. CDR3 protein: CASSPGTSGRVYNEQFF. The CDR3 DNA reads TGTGCCAGCAGCCCTGGGACTAGCGGGAGGGTCTACAATGAGCAGTTCTTC.

This clonotype was counted ten times or more. The chain couples TRBV11-3 to TRBJ2-2; 9 nucleotides match TRBD2. CDR1 SGHNT and CDR2 YENEEA come from the germline V gene. J lost 4 bases, V lost 1 base, and 10 bases had no gene match. CDR3 length equals 18 residues. In DNA, the CDR3 is TGTGCCAGCAGCTTAGGAGGACTAGCGACTCGGGTCACCGGGGAGCTGTTTTTT. Translation gives CASSLGGLATRVTGELFF.

J is TRBJ2-6 and V is TRBV21-1; the table gives TRBD1 as D, unverified against the DNA. TRBV21-1 is classified as a pseudogene. The CDR3 has 16 amino acids. The DNA of the CDR3 is TGTGCCAGCACGGGGACAGGGCCCTCTGGGGCCAACGTCCTGACTTTC. Its protein is CASTGTGPSGANVLTF.

This clonotype was seen ten or more times. This chain links TRBV6-5 with TRBJ1-1, with D perhaps matching TRBD1 (6 bases). With 2 bases removed from V and 9 bases from J, the gap between germline ends came to 13 bases. The CDR3 is made up of 13 amino acids. Germline CDR1 MNHEY, CDR2 SVGAGI. The CDR3 loop reads CASSYRQAFKAFF. In DNA form, the CDR3 reads TGTGCCAGCAGTTACCGACAGGCTTTTAAAGCTTTCTTT.

The DNA for the CDR3 is TGTGCCAGCAGTAGCCCAGGCGGTAACACCGGGGAGCTGTTTTTT. Its translation: CASSSPGGNTGELFF. The gene calls are TRBV13 and TRBJ2-2; D remains ambiguous. The germline gives CDR1 PRHDT, CDR2 FYEKMQ (reference sequence). The CDR3 totals 15 residues. V was cut by 6 bases and J by 2 bases, with 13 bases left in between.

This clonotype was counted at least ten times. This chain connects TRBV15 to TRBJ2-5; no reliable D call. Per the germline V gene, CDR1 is LNHNV and CDR2 is YYDKDF (reference sequence). V lost 4 bases, J lost 4 bases, and 13 bases lay in between. The CDR3 is made up of 14 amino acids. The CDR3 nucleotides read TGTGCCACCAGCAAGAGAAACACCGGAGAGACCCAGTACTTC. The encoded protein is CATSKRNTGETQYF.

This chain uses TRBV7-9 with TRBJ2-6; a weak D match, TRBD2 (5 bases). This CDR3 comprises 17 residues. Between the trimmed V and J ends, which lost 2 bases and 1 base, there was a span of 12 bases. Germline loops: CDR1 SEHNR, CDR2 FQNEAQ (reference sequence). CDR3 region: CASSLLLTGSGANVLTF. CDR3 bases: TGTGCCAGCAGCTTATTATTGACGGGGTCTGGGGCCAACGTCCTGACTTTC.

V gene TRBV12-3 or TRBV12-4 combines with J gene TRBJ1-3, with TRBD1 matching over 12 bases. The V and J ends lost 5 bases and 4 bases, in that order; junction bases with no gene match: 0. The CDR3 is 14 residues long. CDR3 sequence: CASSGTGGGNTIYF. The CDR3 DNA follows: TGTGCCAGCAGTGGGACAGGGGGCGGAAACACCATATATTTT.